These 8 T cell receptor beta chains were all obtained from the same sample, sequenced in a study of blood T cell repertoires in COVID-19. The table came from immunoSEQ multiplex PCR; TCRdb's copy has only in-frame clones and leaves some out. Of some 130,000 clones listed, 80% to 90% are singletons. Specimen: peripheral blood. These receptors were taken from a middle-aged man with active or convalescent COVID-19.

The chain uses TRBV30 and TRBJ2-7; a possible D gene is TRBD2 (6 bases). V was pared by 2 bases and J by 3 bases, with 20 bases between. The CDR3 has 16 amino acids. In germline, CDR1 is GTSNPN, CDR2 SVGIG (reference sequence). CDR3 sequence (DNA): TGTGCCTGGAGTAAACAAACGGGACTCCGATTCTACGAGCAGTACTTC. Translated, it gives CAWSKQTGLRFYEQYF.

CDR3 in amino acids: CASSRTGAGANVLTF. The DNA for the CDR3 is TGTGCCAGCAGCCGCACAGGGGCCGGGGCCAACGTCCTGACTTTC. The V and J genes are TRBV14 and TRBJ2-6; 7 bases match TRBD1. This CDR3 has 15 residues. V shed 4 bases, J shed 4 bases, and the junction held 4 bases outside the gene matches. Germline CDR1 is SGHDN and CDR2 is FVKESK.

V usage is TRBV27 and J usage is TRBJ2-7, with D possibly TRBD1 on 6 matching bases. CDR3 size: 12 residues. Germline V gives CDR1 MNHEY, CDR2 SMNVEV (reference sequence). V was trimmed by 8 bases and J by 5 bases, leaving 13 bases between them. The CDR3 is CASGNRVHEQYF. CDR3 nucleotide sequence: TGTGCCAGCGGAAACAGGGTCCACGAGCAGTACTTC.

This sequence joins TRBV20-1 and TRBJ1-3; weak D call: TRBD1 (5 bases). Trimming took off 8 bases at V and 5 bases at J, with 10 bases between the two ends. Germline lookup yields CDR1 DFQATT and CDR2 SNEGSKA (reference sequence). The CDR3 is made up of 11 amino acids. This CDR3 is CSTSGRNTIYF. CDR3 DNA sequence: TGCAGTACGTCAGGGAGAAACACCATATATTTT.

This chain links TRBV3-1 (or the pseudogene TRBV3-2) with TRBJ2-5; 7 bases fit TRBD2. The junction had 4 bases not matched to a gene; V was cut back by 1 base and J by 5 bases. The CDR3 totals 14 residues. Germline V CDR1 and CDR2: LGHDT, YNNKEL (reference sequence). CDR3 coding DNA: TGTGCCAGCAGCCAAGGGACTAGGTCTGAGACCCAGTACTTC. As protein: CASSQGTRSETQYF.

V gene TRBV5-6 combines with J gene TRBJ2-3, with TRBD2 matching 12 bases. Per germline, CDR1 SGHDT and CDR2 YYEEEE. This CDR3 is built from 17 residues. V gave up 4 bases and J gave up 2 bases; unmatched junction bases: 8. The CDR3 protein is CASSLYLAGGTTDTQYF. DNA of the CDR3: TGTGCCAGCAGCCTATACCTAGCGGGAGGGACCACAGATACGCAGTATTTT.

CDR3 in amino acids: CASSSGLAGGSEQFF. The CDR3 DNA is TGTGCCAGCAGCTCGGGACTAGCGGGAGGAAGTGAGCAGTTCTTC. This chain uses TRBV11-3 with TRBJ2-1; TRBD2 aligns across 15 bases. CDR3 length equals 15 residues. Germline assignment: CDR1 SGHNT and CDR2 YENEEA. V was pared by 4 bases and J by 9 bases, with 4 bases of the junction left unmatched.

This chain links TRBV27 with TRBJ1-4; possibly TRBD1 for D (5 bases). Trimming left V 6 bases short and J 0 bases short, with 17 bases between. Per germline, CDR1 MNHEY and CDR2 SMNVEV (reference sequence). This CDR3 has 17 amino acids. The CDR3 DNA reads as TGTGCCAGCAGCTACTCTCCCTCGACAGCAACTAATGAAAAACTGTTTTTT. It yields the protein CASSYSPSTATNEKLFF.